This T cell receptor (beta chain) was obtained from a study of blood T cells in healthy people across ages (dated by TCRdb to 2015 to 2017). Concerning the study at large: In model experiments, template switching captured about one uniquely barcoded TCR beta cDNA molecule for every two T cells. To avoid experimental bias, donors of different ages were spread randomly across the sequencing lanes. Two additional independent replicas of 1 million unique cDNA reads from the same blood draw were analyzed for two donors (one aged 18 to 30 and one aged 80 or older). Using deep sequencing normalized with unique cDNA molecular identifiers, the study measured how TCR beta repertoire diversity changes with age. The donors were divided into four age groups: young (average about 16 years), middle-aged (almost 40), aged (approximately 59) and long-lived (roughly 82).

Preparation of the library involved 5' RACE. The data were produced on an Illumina HiSeq 2500. A second PCR of 7 to 11 cycles was performed with a sample-barcoded 5' primer and a J-beta primer mix. A unique molecular identifier was introduced onto each TCR beta cDNA molecule by a template-switch 5' adaptor carrying 12 random nucleotides. Each sample yielded at least 3 million CDR3-containing paired-end reads. The Mint cDNA synthesis kit, primed by a TRBC-specific oligonucleotide, was used to synthesize first-strand cDNA from all RNA. All cDNA was treated with uracil-DNA glycosylase and then went through a first 18-cycle PCR with the universal primers M1SS and BC2_uni_R. The original pipeline was this. Normalization of each sample was performed by random selection of 1 million high-quality reads, each carrying a distinct molecular identifier. Instead of being binned into consensus sequences, reads with shared molecular identifiers were discarded. MiTCR, set to a Q25 quality threshold and the strictest error-elimination algorithm, was used for CDR3 identification, clonotype clustering and error correction. A nonparametric unseen species model using Euler transformation provided a lower-bound estimate of total TCR beta diversity. TCRdb passed the public sequencing reads through fastp at Q25 and MiXCR, retaining productive beta sequences. CDR3 protein sequences are deduplicated, and each keeps its most common genes and DNA. The V and J calls and clone size come from TCRdb's table, not from the authors' own analysis. The sample table records about 1.8 million distinct CDR3 sequences; less than 50% of these occur just once. Jointly, the top ten make up 2.1% of the sample.

Notes on this clonotype: Its antigen is currently not known. Base qualities were left out, and no much larger clone turns up one base away.

General conclusions and limits of the study: A strong correlation was found between observed TCR beta diversity and the percentage of naive T cells measured by flow cytometry. The CMV infection status of donors was not known, potentially confounding age-related changes in expanded clonotypes. The long-lived group showed more naive CD4+ T cells, fewer expanded clones and increased TCR diversity than the aged group, suggesting age selection. Total diversity estimates from one million sequenced T cells were considered lower bounds and underestimates. Since profiling was done on bulk unsorted PBMCs, naive and antigen-experienced compartments could not be conclusively compared. Observed TCR beta diversity per million T cells fell roughly linearly with age, and a significant reduction was already apparent by age around 40.

A distance of 15 bases separates the germline ends of V and J, which lose 3 bases and 5 bases respectively. The CDR3, cysteine through phenylalanine, is 14 amino acids long. Only the CDR3 region is kept as DNA, spanning 42 bases read in frame from base 1. In the germline V gene, CDR1 corresponds to SQVTM and CDR2 to ANQGSEA. Systemically healthy Caucasian individuals from Russia, 35 to 50 in total and aged about 6 to 100 years, were included as donors. About 10 milliliters of peripheral blood were drawn from each donor into EDTA-treated Vacutainer tubes. Ficoll-Paque density-gradient centrifugation was used to isolate PBMCs, with at least 7 million obtained per sample. Total RNA, at least 6 micrograms per sample, was extracted from PBMCs with Trizol reagent. For every donor, flow cytometry on a PBMC aliquot measured the percentage of naive CD45RAhigh/CD27high T cells.

Sample: blood. The chain uses TRBV29-1 and TRBJ2-3; perhaps TRBD2 is the D gene, with 7 bases matching. The origin of this receptor is a woman aged 40 to 50 in good health. CDR3 sequence: CSVDGWGGGDTQYF. Here is the DNA: TGCAGCGTTGACGGGTGGGGGGGCGGAGATACGCAGTATTTT.